Included here is one T cell receptor (beta chain) sequence, with context. Method: immunoSEQ multiplex PCR; TCRdb's copy keeps in-frame clones and lacks some. The sample comprises fewer than 80,000 clones, roughly nine tenths of which are singletons, and around 0.3% rests with the top ten. This specimen belongs to a study of T cell changes during pregnancy in multiple sclerosis. This receptor was taken from a female donor in good health, enrolled as a control in a pregnancy study. Specimen: CD4+ T cells from peripheral blood mononuclear cells, collected in the third trimester of pregnancy.

The CDR3 reads CASSISGDRGNTEAFF. CDR3 DNA sequence: TGTGCCAGCAGCATCTCGGGGGACAGGGGGAACACTGAAGCTTTCTTT. The chain employs TRBV7-3 and TRBJ1-1; 10 nucleotides match TRBD1. The germline V gene has CDR1 SGHTA and CDR2 FQGTGA. This CDR3 has 16 amino acids. The V and J ends lost 5 bases and 1 base, in that order; junction bases with no gene match: 7.